One sample yielded the 32 T cell receptor beta chains listed below, sequenced in a study of blood T cell repertoires in COVID-19. Assay: immunoSEQ multiplex PCR; the TCRdb copy retains only in-frame clones and omits some. The table lists some 50,000 clones, around 84% of them singletons. The specimen sequenced was peripheral blood. Receptors originate from a man between 50 and 59 years old with active COVID-19.

The chain uses TRBV10-1 and TRBJ1-4; D unclear. Germline V gene data show CDR1 as WNHNN and CDR2 as SYGVQD (reference sequence). The CDR3 runs to 13 residues. Trimming removed 5 bases from V and 8 bases from J, with 12 bases in between. CDR3 nucleotides: TGCGCCAGCAGTCCAGGAGGAGGGGAAAAACTGTTTTTT. This gives the protein CASSPGGGEKLFF.

The chain has TRBV24-1 and TRBJ2-7; D remains ambiguous. Germline CDR1 reads KGHDR; CDR2 reads SFDVKD. V lost 5 bases and J lost 3, with 7 bases in between. The CDR3 loop spans 12 amino acids. CDR3 sequence (DNA): TGTGCCACCAGTGGGAACAGCTACGAGCAGTACTTC. Residues: CATSGNSYEQYF.

V and J are TRBV6-1 and TRBJ2-7; 10 bases match TRBD2. CDR1 and CDR2 from the germline V gene are MNHNS and SASEGT. CDR3 length: 15 amino acids. With V trimmed by 2 bases and J by 3 bases, 4 bases remained unmatched. CDR3 region: CASSEPSGGIYEQYF. The CDR3 DNA sequence: TGTGCCAGCAGTGAACCTAGCGGGGGTATCTACGAGCAGTACTTC.

This chain links TRBV5-5 with TRBJ1-6; D ambiguous. Trimming cost V 2 bases and J 9 bases, with 12 bases left between them. The germline gives CDR1 SGHKS, CDR2 YYEKEE (reference sequence). The length of the CDR3 is 14 residues. The CDR3 is CASSLGLVGSPLHF. CDR3 coding DNA: TGTGCCAGCAGCTTAGGACTGGTTGGTTCACCCCTCCACTTT.

The chain carries TRBV5-6 and TRBJ2-5; 10 bases map to TRBD1. Germline CDR1 reads SGHDT; CDR2 reads YYEEEE. The CDR3 totals 13 residues. Trimming cost V 3 bases and J 5 bases; bases outside gene matches: 1. The CDR3, as DNA: TGTGCCAGCAGCTGGACAGGGGGTGAGACCCAGTACTTC. Protein sequence: CASSWTGGETQYF.

For the CDR3, the DNA is TGTGCCATCACTTTGACTGGCACAGATACGCAGTATTTT. Translating it yields CAITLTGTDTQYF. The V call is TRBV10-3, the J call TRBJ2-3; no firm D call. The CDR3 has 13 residues. CDR1 ENHRY and CDR2 SYGVKD come from the germline V gene. Trimming removed 7 bases from V and 1 base from J, with 9 bases in between.

The chain has TRBV6-5 and TRBJ1-4, with 7 bases that match TRBD1. Germline values: CDR1 MNHEY, CDR2 SVGAGI. V dropped 4 bases and J dropped 10; count of bases not matched to a gene: 9. This CDR3 has 14 amino acids. The CDR3, as DNA: TGTGCCAGCAGTTCCGACAGGGTGGGAGGAAAACTGTTTTTT. Translation: CASSSDRVGGKLFF.

This clone was seen once. This chain links TRBV7-8 with TRBJ2-5; TRBD2 matches at 13 bases. Germline loops: CDR1 SGHVS, CDR2 FQNEAQ. V was pared by 5 bases and J by 4 bases, with 7 bases of the junction left unmatched. The CDR3 loop spans 16 amino acids. The CDR3 is CASSAITSGGGETQYF. Here the CDR3 DNA reads TGTGCCAGCAGCGCCATAACTAGCGGGGGGGGAGAGACCCAGTACTTC. Full variable domain (rest looked up from reference TRBV7-8 and TRBJ2-5): GAGVSQSPRYKVAKRGQDVALRCDPISGHVSLFWYQQALGQGPEFLTYFQNEAQLDKSGLPSDRFFAERPEGSVSTLKIQRTQQEDSAVYLCASSAITSGGGETQYFGPGTRLLVL.

The chain joins TRBV29-1 to TRBJ2-3, with TRBD2 matching 12 bases. The V and J ends lost 7 bases and 1 base, in that order; junction bases with no gene match: 3. The germline CDR1 and CDR2 sequences are SQVTM and ANQGSEA. The CDR3 has 14 amino acids. Here the CDR3 DNA reads TGCAGCGCACGGACTAGCGGGGGCACAGATACGCAGTATTTT. This encodes CSARTSGGTDTQYF.

The chain is built from TRBV5-1 and TRBJ1-3, with 8 bases fitting TRBD1. The germline V gene encodes CDR1 SGHRS and CDR2 YFSETQ. V lost 4 bases, J lost 2 bases, and 5 bases stayed unmatched. The CDR3 totals 15 residues. The DNA for the CDR3 is TGCGCCAGCAGCCACGGACAGGGCGCTGGAAACACCATATATTTT. It translates to CASSHGQGAGNTIYF. The whole variable domain, filled in from reference TRBV5-1 and TRBJ1-3, reads KAGVTQTPRYLIKTRGQQVTLSCSPISGHRSVSWYQQTPGQGLQFLFEYFSETQRNKGNFPGRFSGRQFSNSRSEMNVSTLELGDSALYLCASSHGQGAGNTIYFGEGSWLTVV.

This clone was counted a single time. The CDR3 loop is CASSEGGTGWIEQQYF. CDR3 nucleotides: TGTGCCAGCAGTGAAGGAGGAACAGGGTGGATAGAACAGCAGTACTTC. The chain employs TRBV6-1 and TRBJ2-7; TRBD1 is a possible D gene (6 bases). Trimming stripped 1 base from V and 8 bases from J, with 21 bases between. CDR1 is MNHNS and CDR2 is SASEGT in the germline V gene. The CDR3 is made up of 16 amino acids.

The chain has TRBV11-2 and TRBJ2-5; 9 bases are a match to TRBD1. V shed 3 bases and J 5 bases; nucleotides not matched to a gene: 10. Germline CDR1 reads SGHAT; CDR2 reads FQNNGV. This CDR3 region has 16 residues. The CDR3 reads CASSLDPTGGSETQYF. Written as DNA, the CDR3 is TGTGCCAGCAGCTTGGACCCTACAGGGGGCTCGGAGACCCAGTACTTC.

The chain links TRBV7-6 to TRBJ2-5; 10 nucleotides line up with TRBD2. Germline CDR1 is SGHVS and CDR2 is FNYEAQ. The CDR3 covers 16 residues. The junction had 10 bases not matched to a gene; V was cut back by 5 bases and J by 4 bases. The CDR3 nucleotides are TGTGCCAGCAGCCCTCGCGGAGCGGGGGGGCGAGAGACCCAGTACTTC. It yields the protein CASSPRGAGGRETQYF.

This clone was picked up one time. This chain joins TRBV6-5 and TRBJ1-2, with TRBD1 matching over 7 bases. V lost 6 bases to trimming and J lost 5 bases; unmatched junction nucleotides: 6. Germline CDR1 MNHEY, CDR2 SVGAGI. The CDR3 has 13 amino acids. The CDR3, as DNA: TGTGCCAGCAGGACAGGGTTGGTTTATGGCTACACCTTC. Amino acids: CASRTGLVYGYTF.

CDR3 DNA sequence: TGTGCCAGCAGCTTGGAGATGGGGGCGGGTGAGCAGTTCTTC. This translates into CASSLEMGAGEQFF. The genes are TRBV5-8 and TRBJ2-1, with D tentatively TRBD1 (6 bases). The germline V and J ends were trimmed by 0 bases and 9 bases, with 13 bases remaining between them. This CDR3 has 14 amino acids. CDR1 is SGHTS, CDR2 YDEGEE, per germline.

The chain employs TRBV27 and TRBJ2-7; TRBD1 agrees at 10 bases. The CDR3 is made up of 15 amino acids. The germline V gene has CDR1 MNHEY and CDR2 SMNVEV (reference sequence). Losses at the gene ends were 0 bases for V and 2 bases for J; bases not matched to a gene: 1. The CDR3 region is CASSLSGTGAYEQYF. As DNA, the CDR3 is TGTGCCAGCAGTTTATCCGGGACAGGGGCCTACGAGCAGTACTTC.

In this sample, this clone turned up once. The chain recombines TRBV4-3 with TRBJ1-1, with D perhaps TRBD1 (5 bases). The germline gives CDR1 LGHNA, CDR2 YSLEER. The V end was cut by 4 bases, the J end by 5 bases, with 14 bases between. This CDR3 is built from 14 residues. The CDR3 protein is CASSRIREGTEAFF. The DNA for the CDR3 is TGCGCCAGCAGCCGCATCCGGGAGGGGACTGAAGCTTTCTTT.

This clone occurred once. This chain connects TRBV27 to TRBJ2-2; 8 bases line up with TRBD1. CDR1 is MNHEY and CDR2 is SMNVEV in the germline V gene (reference sequence). V lost 6 bases and J lost 8; bases outside the gene matches: 8. This CDR3 is 14 amino acids long. This chain's CDR3 is CASSPDRDRGELFF. CDR3 bases: TGTGCCAGCAGCCCGGACAGGGATCGGGGGGAGCTGTTTTTT.

The rearrangement links TRBV5-1 to TRBJ1-2, with a weak D call TRBD1 (5 bases). From germline, CDR1 is SGHRS and CDR2 YFSETQ. V shed 4 bases and J shed 4 bases, with 11 bases lying between them. This CDR3 is built from 13 residues. CDR3 region: CASSAPGLYGYTF. In nucleotides, the CDR3 is TGCGCCAGCAGCGCCCCGGGACTCTATGGCTACACCTTC.

The V and J genes are TRBV29-1 and TRBJ2-1; 8 nucleotides agree with TRBD2. The CDR3 contains 15 residues. The germline V gene encodes CDR1 SQVTM and CDR2 ANQGSEA. J lost 6 bases, V lost 5 bases, and 12 bases had no gene match. CDR3 sequence (DNA): TGCAGCGTTATGGGGTATAGCGGGGCTGCCAATGAGCAGTTCTTC. This encodes CSVMGYSGAANEQFF.

The rearrangement links TRBV18 to TRBJ2-3; D might be TRBD1 (5 bases). The germline CDR1 and CDR2 sequences are KGHSH and LQKENI. V was pared by 3 bases and J by 2 bases, with 15 bases between. The CDR3 sequence is 16 residues long. The CDR3 nucleotides read TGTGCCAGCTCACCGCAGGGTGGTGGTAACACAGATACGCAGTATTTT. Translated: CASSPQGGGNTDTQYF.

The chain combines TRBV20-1 with TRBJ2-7; 7 nucleotides match TRBD2. The V and J ends lost 3 bases and 2 bases, in that order; junction bases with no gene match: 7. The CDR3 is 14 amino acids. Germline CDR1 DFQATT, CDR2 SNEGSKA (reference sequence). CDR3 sequence: CSASGGVGAYEQYF. Here the CDR3 DNA reads TGCAGTGCTAGTGGGGGGGTTGGAGCCTACGAGCAGTACTTC.

J is TRBJ1-5 and V is TRBV6-5; a possible D gene is TRBD1 (5 bases). The germline V and J ends were trimmed by 6 bases and 7 bases, with 13 bases remaining between them. Germline V lookup: CDR1 MNHEY, CDR2 SVGAGI. The CDR3 runs to 13 residues. The CDR3 protein is CASSLGGDQPQHF. In DNA form, the CDR3 reads TGTGCCAGCAGCCTTGGGGGGGACCAGCCCCAGCATTTT.

This clone appeared a few times. The chain combines TRBV11-2 with TRBJ2-7, with TRBD2 as a possible D gene (6 bases). Between the trimmed V and J ends, which lost 1 base and 4 bases, there was a span of 20 bases. CDR1 SGHAT and CDR2 FQNNGV come from the germline V gene. The CDR3 covers 17 residues. Here the CDR3 reads CASSLGWGERLSYEQYF. In nucleotides, the CDR3 is TGTGCCAGCAGCTTAGGATGGGGGGAGAGACTGTCATACGAGCAGTACTTC.

This clone appeared once. This chain joins TRBV25-1 and TRBJ1-4; 7 bases are a match to TRBD1. CDR3 length equals 14 residues. Germline V lookup: CDR1 MGHDK, CDR2 SYGVNS. The V segment lost 3 bases and the J segment 7 bases; nucleotides outside the gene matches: 5. The CDR3 DNA reads TGTGCCAGCAGTGACGGGAGGGGGCTTGAAAAACTGTTTTTT. Its protein product is CASSDGRGLEKLFF.

The CDR3 DNA follows: TGTGCTAGTGGTTTGGTACAGGGCTACGGTTTCAATCAGCCCCAGCATTTT. It specifies CASGLVQGYGFNQPQHF. The V and J genes are TRBV12-5 and TRBJ1-5; D is perhaps TRBD1 (6 bases). CDR1 and CDR2 from the germline V gene are LGHNT and FRNRAP. The CDR3 consists of 17 residues. The ends were cut back, 0 bases at V and 3 bases at J, with 15 bases in the middle.

The rearrangement joins TRBV9 to TRBJ2-3, with 9 nucleotides matching TRBD2. The trim removed 6 bases at V and 3 bases at J, leaving 11 bases unmatched. CDR3 length: 16 residues. Germline values: CDR1 SGDLS, CDR2 YYNGEE. The CDR3 coding sequence is TGTGCCAGCACCCCCTCAGCGGGGGGTGGGACAGATACGCAGTATTTT. Amino acids: CASTPSAGGGTDTQYF.

The V gene is TRBV9, the J gene TRBJ2-3, with D possibly matching TRBD1 (5 bases). V gave up 1 base and J gave up 1 base, with 10 bases separating them. The germline gives CDR1 SGDLS, CDR2 YYNGEE. The CDR3 has 15 amino acids. Here the CDR3 reads CASSVQGARTDTQYF. The CDR3 DNA reads TGTGCCAGCAGCGTACAAGGGGCTCGCACAGATACGCAGTATTTT.

The chain uses TRBV25-1 and TRBJ1-5; D gene uncertain. The CDR3 loop spans 13 amino acids. V dropped 8 bases and J dropped 2 bases, with 10 bases sitting between them. CDR1 is MGHDK, CDR2 SYGVNS, per germline. CDR3 sequence reads: CASRGFGNQPQHF. The CDR3 nucleotides are TGTGCCAGCCGAGGGTTTGGCAATCAGCCCCAGCATTTT.

The chain employs TRBV27 and TRBJ1-2; no firm D call. CDR1 and CDR2 from the germline V gene are MNHEY and SMNVEV (reference sequence). The CDR3 loop spans 16 amino acids. The germline V and J ends were trimmed by 6 bases and 4 bases, with 21 bases remaining between them. CDR3 protein: CASSLNSGPGTYGYTF. The DNA of the CDR3 is TGTGCCAGCAGCCTTAATAGTGGGCCCGGAACCTATGGCTACACCTTC.

The chain employs TRBV14 and TRBJ1-1; the D is unclear. Deletions cut 0 bases from V and 1 base from J, with 9 bases between. The CDR3 runs to 15 residues. Germline assignment: CDR1 SGHDN and CDR2 FVKESK. The CDR3 region has the DNA TGTGCCAGCAGCCAAGATTTTCAAGCGAACACTGAAGCTTTCTTT. Residues: CASSQDFQANTEAFF.

The rearrangement uses TRBV7-7 and TRBJ2-5; a weak D match, TRBD1 (5 bases). The CDR3 sequence is 15 residues long. Germline CDR1 is SSHAT and CDR2 is FNYEAQ (reference sequence). V was pared by 2 bases and J by 1 base, with 11 bases between. The CDR3 sequence is CASSLSGRGQETQYF. As DNA, the CDR3 is TGTGCCAGCAGCTTAAGTGGAAGGGGCCAAGAGACCCAGTACTTC.